This T cell receptor (beta chain) was sequenced for a study of OX40 agonist ivuxolimab in advanced cancers. Study summary: The study treated patients with ivuxolimab, an agonistic anti-OX40 (CD134) antibody.

The protocol was immunoSEQ multiplex PCR, while the TCRdb copy is restricted to in-frame clones and leaves out a portion. The table records over 70,000 clones, 75% to 90% of them present only once. This clone was picked up a small number of times. The clonotype comes from an adult with an advanced solid tumor such as melanoma, head and neck, liver or kidney cancer. This material consisted of CD4+ or CD8+ T cells sorted from blood, taken in a trial of the OX40 agonist ivuxolimab.

CDR3 residues: CASSFVNTEAFF. The DNA of the CDR3 is TGTGCCAGCAGCTTTGTGAACACTGAAGCTTTCTTT. The chain is built from TRBV5-4 and TRBJ1-1; D is ambiguous. The CDR3 is 12 amino acids. Germline CDR1 and CDR2: SGHNT and YYREEE (reference sequence). With 2 bases removed from V and 0 bases from J, the gap between germline ends came to 2 bases.